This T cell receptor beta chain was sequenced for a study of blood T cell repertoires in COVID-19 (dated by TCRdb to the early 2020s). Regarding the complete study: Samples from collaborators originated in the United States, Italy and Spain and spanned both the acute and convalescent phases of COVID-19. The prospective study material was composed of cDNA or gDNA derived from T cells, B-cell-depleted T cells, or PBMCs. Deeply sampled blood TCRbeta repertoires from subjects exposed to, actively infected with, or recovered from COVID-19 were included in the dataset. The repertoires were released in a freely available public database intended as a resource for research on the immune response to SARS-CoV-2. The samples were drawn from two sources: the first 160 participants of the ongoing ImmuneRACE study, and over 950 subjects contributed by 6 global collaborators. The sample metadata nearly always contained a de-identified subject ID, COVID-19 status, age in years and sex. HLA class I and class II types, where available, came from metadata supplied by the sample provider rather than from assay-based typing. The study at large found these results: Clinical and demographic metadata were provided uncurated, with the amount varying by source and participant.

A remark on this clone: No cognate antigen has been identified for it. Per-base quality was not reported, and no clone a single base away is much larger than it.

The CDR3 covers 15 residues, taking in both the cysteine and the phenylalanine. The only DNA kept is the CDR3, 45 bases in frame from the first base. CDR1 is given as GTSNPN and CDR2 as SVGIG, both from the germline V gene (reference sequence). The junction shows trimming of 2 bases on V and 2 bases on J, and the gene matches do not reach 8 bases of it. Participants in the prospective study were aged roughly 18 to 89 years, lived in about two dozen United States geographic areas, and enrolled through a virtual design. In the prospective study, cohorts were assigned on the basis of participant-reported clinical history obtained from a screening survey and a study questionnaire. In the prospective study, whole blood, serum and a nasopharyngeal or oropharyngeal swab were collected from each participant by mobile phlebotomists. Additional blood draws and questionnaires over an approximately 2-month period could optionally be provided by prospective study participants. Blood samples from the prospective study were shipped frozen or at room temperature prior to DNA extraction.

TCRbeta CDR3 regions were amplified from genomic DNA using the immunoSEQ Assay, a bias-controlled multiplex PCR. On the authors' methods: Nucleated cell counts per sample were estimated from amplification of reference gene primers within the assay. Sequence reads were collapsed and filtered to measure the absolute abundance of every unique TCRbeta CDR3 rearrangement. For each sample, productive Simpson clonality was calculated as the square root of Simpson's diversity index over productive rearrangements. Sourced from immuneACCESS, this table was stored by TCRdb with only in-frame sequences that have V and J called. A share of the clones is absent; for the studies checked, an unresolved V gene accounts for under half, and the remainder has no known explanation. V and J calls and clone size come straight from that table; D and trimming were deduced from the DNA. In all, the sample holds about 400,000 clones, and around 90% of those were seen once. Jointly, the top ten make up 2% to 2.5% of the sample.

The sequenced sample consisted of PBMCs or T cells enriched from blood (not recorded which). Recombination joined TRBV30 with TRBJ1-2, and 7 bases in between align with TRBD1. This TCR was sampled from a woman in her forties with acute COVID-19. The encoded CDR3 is CAWSRGRLENYGYTF. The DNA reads TGTGCCTGGAGTAGGGGGCGCCTAGAGAACTATGGCTACACCTTC.